The 25 T cell receptor beta chains reported below all come from one sample, sequenced in a study of T cells after yellow fever vaccination (dated by TCRdb to the late 2010s). The sample's treatment or condition label is to be understood as: live attenuated yellow fever vaccine strain. Library construction relied on 5' RACE. TCRdb names Illumina NovaSeq 6000 as the instrument used. TCRdb trimmed public reads at Q25 via fastp, called clones via MiXCR and kept in-frame beta chains. One record per CDR3 amino acid sequence lists the most common genes and DNA. This sample holds about 220,000 distinct CDR3 sequences; under 3.5% were observed only once. The ten largest clones capture approximately 3% of the sample. The sequencing here drew on CD4+ T cells sorted from PBMCs, taken 10 days after the yellow fever booster vaccination. These receptors all stem from a man aged 18 to 30 who received the YFV17D yellow fever vaccine.

This clonotype has a count of ten or more. V is TRBV7-9 and J is TRBJ1-2; D is uncertain. Trimming left V 5 bases short and J 8 bases short, with 6 bases between. The CDR3 is made up of 10 amino acids. Germline lookup yields CDR1 SEHNR and CDR2 FQNEAQ (reference sequence). The CDR3 loop reads CASSNSGYTF. The CDR3 region has the DNA TGTGCCAGCAGCAACTCGGGCTACACCTTC.

This clonotype was recorded many times. The chain couples TRBV25-1 to TRBJ1-2, with D tentatively TRBD1 (6 bases). Looked up from germline, CDR1 is MGHDK and CDR2 is SYGVNS. The V end was cut by 3 bases, the J end by 4 bases, with 6 bases between. The CDR3 length is 12 residues. In DNA form, the CDR3 reads TGTGCCAGCAGTGAGACAGGCTATGGCTACACCTTC. Translation: CASSETGYGYTF.

This clonotype was seen ten or more times. The gene calls are TRBV20-1 and TRBJ1-2; a weak D match, TRBD1 (6 bases). V was pared by 3 bases and J by 5 bases, with 10 bases between. The CDR3 has 12 amino acids. Germline-derived CDR1 and CDR2 are DFQATT and SNEGSKA (reference sequence). CDR3 sequence (DNA): TGCAGTGCTAGGGACAGTCCTTATGGCTACACCTTC. The encoded protein is CSARDSPYGYTF.

This clonotype has just a few counts. This chain joins TRBV5-4 and TRBJ2-7; D is unclear. The V gene lost 2 bases and the J gene lost 6 bases, with 6 bases spanning the gap. The CDR3 covers 11 residues. Germline V lookup: CDR1 SGHNT, CDR2 YYREEE (reference sequence). The CDR3 coding sequence is TGTGCCAGCAGCTTAAGTTCCGAGCAGTACTTC. Residues: CASSLSSEQYF.

This clonotype was seen ten or more times. This chain joins TRBV11-2 and TRBJ2-1; D may be TRBD2 (6 bases). The V and J ends lost 2 bases and 12 bases respectively, with 11 bases between them. This CDR3 is built from 12 residues. In germline, CDR1 is SGHAT, CDR2 FQNNGV. This chain's CDR3 is CASSLNWDSQFF. The CDR3 DNA follows: TGTGCCAGCAGCTTAAATTGGGACTCGCAGTTCTTC.

Many counts were recorded for this clonotype. V usage is TRBV15 and J usage is TRBJ1-6; D gene unclear. Between the trimmed V and J ends, which lost 5 bases and 4 bases, there was a span of 9 bases. Germline assignment: CDR1 LNHNV and CDR2 YYDKDF (reference sequence). The CDR3 consists of 14 residues. The CDR3 nucleotides read TGTGCCACCAGCCCAAATTCGTATAATTCACCCCTCCACTTT. It is translated as CATSPNSYNSPLHF.

This clonotype was seen a handful of times. The chain couples TRBV21-1 to TRBJ2-7; the table's D call, TRBD2, has no DNA check behind it. TRBV21-1 is a known pseudogene. The CDR3 totals 14 residues. The CDR3 DNA sequence: TGTGCCAGCAGCAAAGGGCAGGGAGTCGGCGAGCAGTACGTC. This codes for CASSKGQGVGEQYV.

This clonotype was recorded a few times. The chain has TRBV4-2 and TRBJ2-3, with D uncertain. V was cut by 6 bases and J by 0 bases, with 13 bases left in between. Germline CDR1 reads LGHNA; CDR2 reads YNFKEQ. The CDR3 consists of 15 residues. DNA of the CDR3: TGTGCCAGCAGGGCTACCCCGACCAGCACAGATACGCAGTATTTT. It yields the protein CASRATPTSTDTQYF.

The V gene is TRBV9, the J gene TRBJ2-3; TRBD2 matches 14 bases. CDR3 length: 15 amino acids. Germline V CDR1 and CDR2: SGDLS, YYNGEE. J lost 6 bases, V lost 4 bases, and 4 bases had no gene match. The CDR3 sequence: CASSTRTSGGDTQYF. CDR3 nucleotides: TGTGCCAGCAGCACGAGGACTAGCGGGGGGGATACGCAGTATTTT.

In this sample, this clonotype turned up many times. This chain joins TRBV6-2 or TRBV6-3 and TRBJ1-5; no reliable D call. V dropped 6 bases and J dropped 0 bases, with 9 bases sitting between them. Germline V gives CDR1 MNHEY, CDR2 SVGEGT. The CDR3 has 14 amino acids. CDR3 sequence: CASSRTDSNQPQHF. CDR3 DNA sequence: TGTGCCAGCAGCCGGACCGATAGCAATCAGCCCCAGCATTTT.

This clonotype was seen ten or more times. The chain joins TRBV5-1 to TRBJ2-3; D is unclear. Germline V gene lookup returns CDR1 SGHRS and CDR2 YFSETQ. With 0 bases removed from V and 0 bases from J, the gap between germline ends came to 14 bases. CDR3 size: 17 residues. The CDR3 region has the DNA TGCGCCAGCAGCTTGGGGTTTGCCGGAAGTAGCACAGATACGCAGTATTTT. Translation: CASSLGFAGSSTDTQYF.

This clonotype was counted many times. The chain combines TRBV7-2 with TRBJ2-7; 9 bases are shared with TRBD2. Unmatched junction bases numbered 7, after V lost 3 bases and J lost 4 bases. The germline gives CDR1 SGHTA, CDR2 FQGNSA. The CDR3 totals 15 residues. For the CDR3, the DNA is TGTGCCAGCAGCTTGTTAGCGGGGGAGGCATACGAGCAGTACTTC. It is translated as CASSLLAGEAYEQYF.

In its sample, this clonotype was seen many times. The V gene is TRBV5-1, the J gene TRBJ2-2; D perhaps matches TRBD1 (5 bases). CDR1 SGHRS and CDR2 YFSETQ come from the germline V gene. The CDR3 consists of 16 residues. Trimming took off 4 bases at V and 4 bases at J, with 17 bases between the two ends. In DNA, the CDR3 is TGCGCCAGCAGCCGGCTACACGACAGTTTCACCGGGGAGCTGTTTTTT. Its translation is CASSRLHDSFTGELFF.

The sample holds a few counts of this clonotype. The V call is TRBV20-1, the J call TRBJ2-1; no reliable D call. CDR1 and CDR2 from the germline V gene are DFQATT and SNEGSKA (reference sequence). The CDR3 has 11 residues. V gave up 1 base and J gave up 6 bases, with 4 bases separating them. CDR3 sequence: CSARVSNEQFF. Here the CDR3 DNA reads TGCAGTGCTAGAGTTTCCAATGAGCAGTTCTTC.

This clonotype was detected ten times or more. The chain carries TRBV9 and TRBJ2-1, with a weak D call TRBD2 (6 bases). Germline CDR1 and CDR2: SGDLS and YYNGEE. This CDR3 spans 17 amino acids. V shed 3 bases and J shed 0 bases, with 16 bases lying between them. The CDR3 coding sequence is TGTGCCAGCAGCGAGTCTTCCCGGGGGAGCTCCTACAATGAGCAGTTCTTC. This translates into CASSESSRGSSYNEQFF.

There are many counts of this clonotype. This chain connects TRBV7-9 to TRBJ2-3; TRBD2 agrees at 8 bases. The CDR3 has 15 amino acids. Trimming at V came to 4 bases and at J to 2 bases, leaving 5 bases not matched to a gene. Germline CDR1 is SEHNR and CDR2 is FQNEAQ (reference sequence). CDR3 in amino acids: CASSWTLAATDTQYF. In DNA, the CDR3 is TGTGCCAGCAGCTGGACACTAGCGGCCACAGATACGCAGTATTTT. Based on the CDR3 plus reference TRBV7-9 and TRBJ2-3, the full variable domain is DTGVSQNPRHKITKRGQNVTFRCDPISEHNRLYWYRQTLGQGPEFLTYFQNEAQLEKSRLLSDRFSAERPKGSFSTLEIQRTEQGDSAMYLCASSWTLAATDTQYFGPGTRLTVL.

This clonotype was counted between two and nine times. The V call is TRBV28, the J call TRBJ2-1; 9 nucleotides line up with TRBD1. CDR1 and CDR2 (germline): MDHEN, SYDVKM. The CDR3 contains 15 residues. V lost 6 bases to trimming and J lost 3 bases; unmatched junction nucleotides: 6. The CDR3 spells CASSLPGQGYNEQFF. As DNA, the CDR3 is TGTGCCAGCAGCCTACCGGGACAGGGCTACAATGAGCAGTTCTTC. The entire variable domain, with the rest obtained from reference TRBV28 and TRBJ2-1, is as follows: DVKVTQSSRYLVKRTGEKVFLECVQDMDHENMFWYRQDPGLGLRLIYFSYDVKMKEKGDIPEGYSVSREKKERFSLILESASTNQTSMYLCASSLPGQGYNEQFFGPGTRLTVL.

This clonotype appeared a few times. The rearrangement joins TRBV15 to TRBJ1-3; D gene ambiguous. V lost 4 bases to trimming and J lost 7 bases, with 14 bases between them. This CDR3 is 14 amino acids long. Germline assignment: CDR1 LNHNV and CDR2 YYDKDF (reference sequence). The CDR3 DNA follows: TGTGCCACCAGCATCGCCGGGCCCCGGAACACCATATATTTT. It codes for CATSIAGPRNTIYF.

The J gene is TRBJ1-5, the V gene TRBV28; D possibly corresponds to TRBD1 (5 bases). V gave up 3 bases and J gave up 6 bases, with 12 bases separating them. CDR3 length equals 14 residues. Germline lookup yields CDR1 MDHEN and CDR2 SYDVKM. The CDR3 bases are TGTGCCAGCAGTTTGGGGGGTTTTGTTCAGCCCCAGCATTTT. This encodes CASSLGGFVQPQHF.

This clonotype has more than one count but fewer than ten. The rearrangement uses TRBV6-2 or TRBV6-3 and TRBJ2-7; D is undetermined. The CDR3 covers 12 residues. V lost 6 bases, J lost 8 bases, and 14 bases lay in between. Germline CDR1 reads MNHEY; CDR2 reads SVGEGT. The CDR3 reads CASSPRDGKQYV. In DNA form, the CDR3 reads TGTGCCAGCAGCCCTAGGGATGGAAAGCAGTACGTC.

In this sample, this clonotype turned up many times. This sequence joins TRBV7-2 and TRBJ2-3; D possibly corresponds to TRBD1 (5 bases). Trimming left V 1 base short and J 10 bases short, with 15 bases between. The CDR3 is made up of 14 amino acids. CDR1 and CDR2 from the germline V gene are SGHTA and FQGNSA. CDR3 protein: CASSLVVQERAQYF. CDR3 coding DNA: TGTGCCAGCAGCTTAGTGGTACAGGAGAGAGCGCAGTATTTT.

This clonotype was picked up many times. The V gene is TRBV27, the J gene TRBJ1-6, with a weak D call TRBD1 (6 bases). Trimming took 5 bases from V and 6 from J, leaving 14 bases between them. This CDR3 has 15 residues. Germline V CDR1 and CDR2: MNHEY, SMNVEV (reference sequence). The CDR3 here is CASSRQATANSPLHF. The DNA of the CDR3 is TGTGCCAGCAGTCGACAGGCTACTGCTAATTCACCCCTCCACTTT.

The chain joins TRBV19 to TRBJ1-1, with TRBD1 matching over 7 bases. Germline V CDR1 and CDR2: LNHDA, SQIVND (reference sequence). There are 14 residues in the CDR3. J lost 6 bases, V lost 6 bases, and 10 bases had no gene match. CDR3 bases: TGTGCCAGTAGCATCGCCTACAGGGGTGCTGAAGCTTTCTTT. It codes for CASSIAYRGAEAFF.

This clonotype appeared a few times. At one end the junction does not follow the germline gene, possibly because of a read error. This sequence joins TRBV23-1 and TRBJ2-7; 7 bases agree with TRBD2. Being an ORF, TRBV23-1 has a function that is uncertain. The CDR3 contains 8 residues. The CDR3 DNA follows: TGCGCCCCCAGGGAGGGACACTTC. This codes for CAPREGHF.

This clonotype was recorded at least ten times. The rearrangement joins TRBV18 to TRBJ2-3, with 7 bases fitting TRBD2. With 5 bases clipped from V and 0 bases from J, the junction kept 8 bases outside the gene matches. Germline lookup yields CDR1 KGHSH and CDR2 LQKENI. This CDR3 contains 16 residues. As DNA, the CDR3 is TGTGCCAGCTCAAGAGCCGGGACTATAAGCACAGATACGCAGTATTTT. It specifies CASSRAGTISTDTQYF.